Detailed here is one T cell receptor (beta chain). This clonotype has a handful of counts. Its recognized antigen is unknown. Base qualities are not recorded, but no much larger clone differs from it by a single base. This specimen comes from a study of breast tumors, draining lymph nodes, adjacent tissues (dated by TCRdb to the mid-2010s). A note on the overall study: In breast cancer patients, the study compared the TCR beta repertoires of tumor, adjacent nontumor tissue and axillary lymph nodes. In human breast cancer, the study set out to assess how tumor, surrounding tissue and draining lymph node repertoires relate to one another and whether T cells might be exchanged between them.

The full study reports these points: The conclusion that tumor T cells originate in lymph nodes was presented as consistent with a hypothesis rather than as directly demonstrated. Tumors showed preferential V and J gene usage, and their T-cell repertoire diversity fell below that of lymph nodes yet above that of nontumor tissue. Tumor and nontumor tissue repertoires were significantly more similar in luminal-like than in basal-like breast cancer. The data were judged consistent with most tumor T cells deriving from the lymph node and then expanding within tumor tissue.

The run used an Illumina HiSeq 2000. Multiplex PCR amplification was used to generate the TCR beta chain libraries. The amplified TCR beta chain products were analyzed by high-throughput sequencing. TCRdb applied fastp at Q25 and MiXCR to the public reads, then kept only in-frame beta chains. Each CDR3 protein gets just one entry, which takes the most common genes and DNA from the rows behind it. In this sample the table shows approximately 52,000 distinct CDR3 sequences, around 40% of which occur a single time. The ten top clones hold under 12% of the sample. The germline V gene gives CDR1 as SGHNT and CDR2 as YENEEA. V and J are trimmed by 8 bases and 8 bases, and the gene matches miss 11 bases of the junction. From its cysteine to its phenylalanine, the CDR3 spans 15 amino acids. Kept here is only the CDR3 DNA, which spans 45 bases and is read in frame from base 1.

The sample was breast tumor tissue. The chain employs TRBV11-3 and TRBJ1-6; a stretch of 8 junction bases matches TRBD1. This sequence originates from a female donor with breast cancer. Some clones in this sample may be carry-over from other donors' samples. This receptor has the CDR3 CASAGGTGSDSPLHF. Here is the DNA: TGTGCCAGCGCAGGCGGGACAGGTTCGGATTCACCCCTCCACTTT.